These 27 T cell receptor beta chains originate from one sample sequenced in a study of shared clonotypes between healthy human individuals. The table came from immunoSEQ multiplex PCR; TCRdb's copy has only in-frame clones and leaves some out. This table holds roughly 2.5 million clones, around nine tenths found once. The sample comprised naive CD4+ T cells sorted from blood. As to subset: CD45RA+ positively selected. These TCRs come from a man between 18 and 29 years old in good health.

The chain uses TRBV4-3 and TRBJ1-5; D gene unclear. Trimming pared 1 base from V and 5 bases from J, leaving 6 bases between. Germline V gene data show CDR1 as LGHNA and CDR2 as YSLEER. The CDR3 loop spans 13 amino acids. CDR3 in DNA: TGCGCCAGCAGCCAAGGGGTGTATCAGCCCCAGCATTTT. This gives the protein CASSQGVYQPQHF.

The gene calls are TRBV27 and TRBJ1-5, with D hard to call. V lost 7 bases, J lost 4 bases, and 11 bases lay in between. This CDR3 contains 13 residues. Germline V lookup: CDR1 MNHEY, CDR2 SMNVEV (reference sequence). In nucleotides, the CDR3 is TGTGCCAGCACCTCCGTGGAGAATCAGCCCCAGCATTTT. Protein: CASTSVENQPQHF.

The rearrangement joins TRBV30 to TRBJ1-6; the match to TRBD1 covers 7 bases. V trimming: 3 bases; J trimming: 19 bases; junction bases outside the gene matches: 9. Germline V gene lookup returns CDR1 GTSNPN and CDR2 SVGIG (reference sequence). The length of the CDR3 is 11 residues. The CDR3 DNA reads TGTGCCTGGAGCACCGACAGGGCTGTGCACTTT. Protein sequence: CAWSTDRAVHF.

This clone was found a few times. The J gene is TRBJ1-6, the V gene TRBV27; D unresolved. CDR1 is MNHEY and CDR2 is SMNVEV in the germline V gene (reference sequence). The CDR3 is 14 residues long. Trimming removed 2 bases at V and 9 bases at J, with 11 bases between. The DNA of the CDR3 is TGTGCCAGCAGTTTAAGCTGGGCGGGTTCACCCCTCCACTTT. Protein product: CASSLSWAGSPLHF.

This clone was seen a single time. The V and J genes are TRBV7-9 and TRBJ1-1, with 8 nucleotides matching TRBD1. V was clipped by 5 bases and J by 4 bases; unmatched bases: 3. Per the germline V gene, CDR1 is SEHNR and CDR2 is FQNEAQ (reference sequence). CDR3 length: 13 amino acids. The CDR3 sequence is CASSGQGGTEAFF. The CDR3 coding sequence is TGTGCCAGCAGCGGACAGGGTGGCACTGAAGCTTTCTTT.

The chain links TRBV2 to TRBJ2-5, with 7 bases fitting TRBD2. Germline loops: CDR1 SNHLY, CDR2 FYNNEI. V trimming: 2 bases; J trimming: 4 bases; junction bases outside the gene matches: 4. This CDR3 comprises 14 residues. CDR3 sequence: CASSENGRSETQYF. CDR3 coding DNA: TGTGCCAGCAGTGAAAACGGGAGGTCAGAGACCCAGTACTTC.

The chain has TRBV6-1 and TRBJ1-1; D gene unclear. The CDR3 loop spans 14 amino acids. V gave up 1 base and J gave up 1 base, with 7 bases separating them. Looked up from germline, CDR1 is MNHNS and CDR2 is SASEGT. CDR3 residues: CASSEVGKNTEAFF. The CDR3 DNA sequence: TGTGCCAGCAGTGAAGTTGGTAAGAACACTGAAGCTTTCTTT.

The chain carries TRBV10-2 and TRBJ1-2; 8 positions agree with TRBD1. This CDR3 has 13 amino acids. Germline V gene data show CDR1 as WSHSY and CDR2 as SAAADI. Trimming at V came to 5 bases and at J to 8 bases, leaving 7 bases not matched to a gene. In DNA, the CDR3 is TGCGCCAGCAGTCAAGGACAGGGTGGCGGCTACACCTTC. Translated: CASSQGQGGGYTF.

This CDR3 reads CASSSSGSQPQHF. The CDR3 DNA is TGTGCCAGCAGCTCGTCAGGGAGCCAGCCCCAGCATTTT. The chain carries TRBV7-9 and TRBJ1-5; tentative D call: TRBD1 (5 bases). Trimming pared 4 bases from V and 7 bases from J, leaving 11 bases between. The CDR3 runs 13 residues. Germline V lookup: CDR1 SEHNR, CDR2 FQNEAQ (reference sequence).

The rearrangement joins TRBV6-6 to TRBJ1-2, with D unresolved. With 7 bases removed from V and 4 bases from J, the gap between germline ends came to 16 bases. Germline CDR1 and CDR2: MNHNY and SVGAGI (reference sequence). The CDR3 has 14 residues. The CDR3 sequence: CASTGAGIAYGYTF. CDR3 DNA sequence: TGTGCCAGCACAGGAGCCGGGATCGCCTATGGCTACACCTTC.

V is TRBV10-2 and J is TRBJ2-2, with D possibly being TRBD2 (6 bases). Trimming pared 0 bases from V and 3 bases from J, leaving 17 bases between. The CDR3 sequence is 18 residues long. Germline V CDR1 and CDR2: WSHSY, SAAADI. CDR3 bases: TGCGCCAGCAGTGAGTCGACTCGGGTTAGCGGCTACACCGGGGAGCTGTTTTTT. Translation: CASSESTRVSGYTGELFF.

V is TRBV30 and J is TRBJ1-4; 7 nucleotides match TRBD1. V gave up 2 bases and J gave up 13 bases; unmatched junction bases: 13. CDR3 length: 14 amino acids. Per the germline V gene, CDR1 is GTSNPN and CDR2 is SVGIG (reference sequence). Here the CDR3 reads CAWSSLVEGGPLFF. The CDR3, as DNA: TGTGCCTGGAGTAGTTTGGTGGAAGGGGGCCCACTGTTTTTT.

A note on this clone: The junction does not match germline at one end; this may be a read error. J is TRBJ1-2 and V is TRBV7-9; TRBD1 is a possible D gene (6 bases). Germline CDR1 and CDR2: SEHNR and FQNEAQ (reference sequence). This CDR3 comprises 14 residues. The CDR3 DNA sequence: TGTGCCAGCAGCCCCGACAGGTTTGATGGTATACGCGCCTTC. As protein: CASSPDRFDGIRAF.

The rearrangement uses TRBV29-1 and TRBJ1-1, with TRBD1 as a possible D gene (5 bases). The V gene's germline CDR1 is SQVTM and CDR2 ANQGSEA. The ends were cut back, 4 bases at V and 1 base at J, with 10 bases in the middle. CDR3 length equals 13 residues. CDR3 coding DNA: TGCAGCGTTGTTACAGGCCAGAACACTGAAGCTTTCTTT. Translated, it gives CSVVTGQNTEAFF.

This clone was observed a few times. The rearrangement joins TRBV6-1 to TRBJ2-7; D gene ambiguous. CDR1 MNHNS and CDR2 SASEGT come from the germline V gene. V lost 3 bases and J lost 5, with 2 bases in between. The CDR3 is 10 residues long. Here the CDR3 DNA reads TGTGCCAGCAGTGATAACGAGCAGTACTTC. Translated, it gives CASSDNEQYF.

The CDR3 is CASRRELDEKLFF. The DNA for the CDR3 is TGTGCCAGCAGAAGGGAATTAGATGAAAAACTGTTTTTT. The V call is TRBV6-1, the J call TRBJ1-4, with D hard to call. Trimming stripped 6 bases from V and 6 bases from J, with 11 bases between. Germline V gene sequence: CDR1 MNHNS, CDR2 SASEGT. This CDR3 contains 13 residues.

This sequence joins TRBV7-2 and TRBJ2-1, with 9 positions matching TRBD2. This CDR3 is 16 amino acids long. CDR1 is SGHTA, CDR2 FQGNSA, per germline. V shed 1 base and J 7 bases; nucleotides not matched to a gene: 8. The CDR3 loop reads CASSLGPSGGQNEQFF. DNA of the CDR3: TGTGCCAGCAGCTTAGGACCCAGCGGGGGGCAGAATGAGCAGTTCTTC.

Only one count was recorded for this clone. The rearrangement joins TRBV7-9 to TRBJ2-7; unclear D gene. Germline CDR1 SEHNR, CDR2 FQNEAQ (reference sequence). Trimming took off 1 base at V and 6 bases at J, with 16 bases between the two ends. The CDR3 contains 15 residues. This chain's CDR3 is CASSLEVGPSGEQYF. The CDR3 DNA sequence: TGTGCCAGCAGCTTAGAGGTAGGGCCATCAGGCGAGCAGTACTTC.

The CDR3 sequence is CAYGQGGNTIYF. For the CDR3, the DNA is TGTGCCTACGGACAGGGTGGAAACACCATATATTTT. The chain carries TRBV30 and TRBJ1-3, with TRBD1 matching over 8 bases. The V gene end was trimmed by 7 bases and the J gene end by 3 bases; junction bases not matched to a gene: 2. The CDR3 has 12 residues. CDR1 GTSNPN and CDR2 SVGIG come from the germline V gene (reference sequence). The variable domain in full, completed from reference TRBV30 and TRBJ1-3, reads SQTIHQWPATLVQPVGSPLSLECTVEGTSNPNLYWYRQAAGRGLQLLFYSVGIGQISSEVPQNLSASRPQDRQFILSSKKLLLSDSGFYLCAYGQGGNTIYFGEGSWLTVV.

This chain uses TRBV29-1 with TRBJ2-3, with D perhaps TRBD1 (6 bases). Germline V gene lookup returns CDR1 SQVTM and CDR2 ANQGSEA. V lost 7 bases and J lost 2, with 16 bases in between. This CDR3 has 14 amino acids. The CDR3 DNA is TGCAGCGGCCGCAGGGGCGGCGTCACAGATACGCAGTATTTT. Protein sequence: CSGRRGGVTDTQYF.

This chain connects TRBV9 to TRBJ2-3; no definite D call. Trimming pared 4 bases from V and 4 bases from J, leaving 10 bases between. This CDR3 is 13 amino acids long. Germline V CDR1 and CDR2: SGDLS, YYNGEE. This CDR3 reads CASSRSEADTQYF. In nucleotides, the CDR3 is TGTGCCAGCAGCCGATCGGAAGCAGATACGCAGTATTTT. The full variable domain, its missing parts supplied by reference TRBV9 and TRBJ2-3, is DSGVTQTPKHLITATGQRVTLRCSPRSGDLSVYWYQQSLDQGLQFLIQYYNGEERAKGNILERFSAQQFPDLHSELNLSSLELGDSALYFCASSRSEADTQYFGPGTRLTVL.

This clone was detected a few times. This chain uses TRBV7-9 with TRBJ1-1; maybe TRBD1 (6 bases). This CDR3 spans 15 amino acids. V was cut by 4 bases and J by 8 bases, with 20 bases left in between. Germline values: CDR1 SEHNR, CDR2 FQNEAQ (reference sequence). CDR3 residues: CASSSNRAGWSEAFF. For the CDR3, the DNA is TGTGCCAGCAGCTCTAACAGGGCTGGGTGGTCCGAAGCTTTCTTT.

This clone has only a few counts. The chain carries TRBV18 and TRBJ1-1; D gene uncertain. The germline V gene encodes CDR1 KGHSH and CDR2 LQKENI. V dropped 1 base and J dropped 5 bases, with 8 bases sitting between them. The CDR3 spans 13 residues. The CDR3 here is CASSPQETTEAFF. CDR3 bases: TGTGCCAGCTCACCACAAGAAACAACTGAAGCTTTCTTT.

This chain joins TRBV5-1 and TRBJ1-3, with D perhaps TRBD1 (5 bases). Germline V lookup: CDR1 SGHRS, CDR2 YFSETQ. The V and J ends lost 0 bases and 0 bases respectively, with 10 bases between them. The CDR3 is 16 amino acids. For the CDR3, the DNA is TGCGCCAGCAGCTTGGGTCGGACAATCTCTGGAAACACCATATATTTT. Protein product: CASSLGRTISGNTIYF.

The J gene is TRBJ1-2, the V gene TRBV6-1; 8 positions match TRBD1. V gave up 2 bases and J gave up 8 bases; unmatched junction bases: 10. In germline, CDR1 is MNHNS, CDR2 SASEGT. The CDR3 contains 15 residues. The CDR3 reads CASSERTGNPRGYTF. The CDR3 region has the DNA TGTGCCAGCAGTGAAAGGACAGGGAACCCCCGAGGCTACACCTTC.

The genes are TRBV6-6 and TRBJ1-6; D is perhaps TRBD1 (5 bases). The CDR3 contains 15 residues. CDR1 MNHNY and CDR2 SVGAGI come from the germline V gene (reference sequence). Trimming shortened V by 5 bases and J by 6 bases, and 14 bases separated the two germline ends. The CDR3 nucleotides are TGTGCCAGCAGTCGGGGGGGACGGAGTAATTCACCCCTCCACTTT. Its translation: CASSRGGRSNSPLHF.

This rearrangement joins TRBV6-5 to TRBJ2-1; 11 nucleotides line up with TRBD2. Germline-derived CDR1 and CDR2 are MNHEY and SVGAGI. The CDR3 consists of 15 residues. V dropped 6 bases and J dropped 5; count of bases not matched to a gene: 6. CDR3 loop: CASSRTSGPNNEQFF. The DNA of the CDR3 is TGTGCCAGCAGCCGGACTAGCGGGCCTAACAATGAGCAGTTCTTC.